The next 28 T cell receptor beta chains were all read from a single sample in a study of blood T cells in healthy people across ages. The authors ran a second PCR of roughly 6 to 12 cycles using a sample-barcoded 5' primer and a J-beta primer mix. TCRdb re-called the 5' RACE reads with MiXCR, one entry per CDR3 protein. This sample has around 650,000 distinct CDR3 sequences; over 40% occur once, and the top ten carry approximately 29%. The sequenced sample was blood. All receptors come from a man older than 75 in good health.

The chain has TRBV10-3 and TRBJ2-7; D may correspond to TRBD1 or TRBD2 (6 bases each). This CDR3 has 14 residues. Trimming removed 9 bases from V and 6 bases from J, with 21 bases in between. Germline CDR1 is ENHRY and CDR2 is SYGVKD. The CDR3 DNA reads TGTGCCATTAGCGGACAGTGGCCCTCCAGCGAGCAGTACTTC. It specifies CAISGQWPSSEQYF.

This chain joins TRBV7-2 and TRBJ2-7; D unclear. Per germline, CDR1 SGHTA and CDR2 FQGNSA. The V end was cut by 1 base, the J end by 5 bases, with 9 bases between. CDR3 length: 13 amino acids. The CDR3 DNA reads as TGTGCCAGCAGCTTAGTAGGTAGCAACGAGCAGTACTTC. This gives the protein CASSLVGSNEQYF.

As regards this clonotype: No conserved phenylalanine or tryptophan ends this CDR3, so it is likely a read error. The chain employs TRBV6-2 or TRBV6-3 and TRBJ1-1, with D possibly being TRBD1 (6 bases). This CDR3 has 13 residues. Trimming took 4 bases from V and 4 from J, leaving 10 bases between them. Germline V gene sequence: CDR1 MNHEY, CDR2 SVGEGT. For the CDR3, the DNA is TGTGCCAGCAGTTTACAGGGTTCCACTGAAGCTTTCCTT. It specifies CASSLQGSTEAFL.

To note about this clonotype: The germline gene is not matched at one end of the junction; a read error may be the cause. V and J are TRBV4-2 and TRBJ2-7; D unresolved. Germline CDR1 and CDR2: LGHNA and YNFKEQ. The CDR3 has 14 residues. The CDR3 here is CARSHRAEAYEQYF. The CDR3 DNA reads as TGTGCCCGCAGCCATAGGGCGGAAGCCTACGAGCAGTACTTC.

The V gene is TRBV7-3, the J gene TRBJ2-3, with D tentatively TRBD2 (6 bases). This CDR3 has 14 residues. Per the germline V gene, CDR1 is SGHTA and CDR2 is FQGTGA. The V end was cut by 5 bases, the J end by 3 bases, with 12 bases between. The CDR3 DNA reads as TGTGCCAGCAGCCCCGGGAGTCCGACAGATACGCAGTATTTT. It specifies CASSPGSPTDTQYF.

V and J are TRBV4-2 and TRBJ2-1; the match to TRBD2 covers 10 bases. J lost 4 bases, V lost 1 base, and 13 bases had no gene match. Germline CDR1 and CDR2: LGHNA and YNFKEQ. The CDR3 runs 19 residues. DNA for the CDR3: TGTGCCAGCAGCCAAGTGAGAGGAGCGGAGCGGGGGGGTTACAATGAGCAGTTCTTC. It is translated as CASSQVRGAERGGYNEQFF.

This clonotype was counted between two and nine times. J is TRBJ2-7 and V is TRBV6-2 or TRBV6-3; D is unresolved. Trimming removed 8 bases from V and 6 bases from J, with 17 bases in between. CDR3 size: 13 residues. Germline CDR1 MNHEY, CDR2 SVGEGT. The CDR3 DNA sequence: TGTGCCAGCTGGAGTAGTAAGGGCCGCGAGCAGTACTTC. The encoded protein is CASWSSKGREQYF.

The chain combines TRBV29-1 with TRBJ1-1; 10 bases map to TRBD1. This CDR3 has 13 residues. Germline V gene data show CDR1 as SQVTM and CDR2 as ANQGSEA. Trimming cost V 3 bases and J 4 bases; bases outside gene matches: 2. As DNA, the CDR3 is TGCAGCGTTGATGGACAGGGGGGCACTGAAGCTTTCTTT. Translated, it gives CSVDGQGGTEAFF.

This clonotype was counted a few times. This sequence joins TRBV5-5 and TRBJ1-2, with no clear D. The CDR3 spans 14 residues. Germline assignment: CDR1 SGHKS and CDR2 YYEKEE (reference sequence). The ends were cut back, 0 bases at V and 3 bases at J, with 9 bases in the middle. CDR3 loop: CASSLGPADYGYTF. CDR3 nucleotide sequence: TGTGCCAGCAGCTTGGGTCCCGCAGACTATGGCTACACCTTC.

The V gene is TRBV12-3 or TRBV12-4, the J gene TRBJ2-6; the D gene could be TRBD1 or TRBD2 (5 bases each). CDR3 size: 16 residues. V lost 5 bases and J lost 0, with 11 bases in between. CDR3 loop: CASSPGLASGANVLTF. CDR3 sequence (DNA): TGTGCCAGCAGTCCGGGGCTGGCCTCTGGGGCCAACGTCCTGACTTTC.

CDR3 residues: CASRNPGVVGTDTQYF. The DNA of the CDR3 is TGTGCCAGCAGAAACCCCGGGGTGGTTGGCACAGATACGCAGTATTTT. V and J are TRBV28 and TRBJ2-3; tentative D call: TRBD2 (5 bases). Germline V lookup: CDR1 MDHEN, CDR2 SYDVKM. Trimming stripped 6 bases from V and 1 base from J, with 17 bases between. This CDR3 spans 16 amino acids.

The V call is TRBV20-1, the J call TRBJ1-6; unclear D gene. Germline CDR1 is DFQATT and CDR2 is SNEGSKA (reference sequence). The V and J ends lost 7 bases and 10 bases respectively, with 20 bases between them. The CDR3 is made up of 14 amino acids. Here the CDR3 reads CSVRARGNGSPLHF. The CDR3 coding sequence is TGCAGTGTCAGAGCTCGGGGTAACGGATCACCCCTCCACTTT.

This clonotype was seen a handful of times. The gene calls are TRBV20-1 and TRBJ2-5; 7 bases fit TRBD2. The trim removed 1 base at V and 5 bases at J, leaving 10 bases unmatched. This CDR3 contains 15 residues. CDR1 DFQATT and CDR2 SNEGSKA come from the germline V gene (reference sequence). The CDR3: CSARASRGRGETQYF. DNA for the CDR3: TGCAGTGCTAGAGCCTCCCGCGGGAGAGGGGAGACCCAGTACTTC.

V gene TRBV20-1 combines with J gene TRBJ1-5; TRBD1 agrees at 8 bases. V dropped 2 bases and J dropped 5; count of bases not matched to a gene: 8. The CDR3 extends over 15 amino acids. The germline CDR1 and CDR2 sequences are DFQATT and SNEGSKA (reference sequence). CDR3 in amino acids: CSARPSPDRDQPQHF. The CDR3 region has the DNA TGCAGTGCTAGACCCTCTCCGGACAGGGATCAGCCCCAGCATTTT.

This clonotype was detected a few times. Written as DNA, the CDR3 is TGTGCCAGCAAGTTAACAGCTTCTATCTACGAGCAGTACTTC. It translates to CASKLTASIYEQYF. This chain connects TRBV6-2 or TRBV6-3 to TRBJ2-7, with D hard to call. V gave up 7 bases and J gave up 3 bases, with 16 bases separating them. The CDR3 spans 14 residues. CDR1 is MNHEY and CDR2 is SVGEGT in the germline V gene.

This clonotype has a handful of counts. The chain carries TRBV12-5 and TRBJ2-2, with a possible D match to TRBD2 (5 bases). The CDR3 is 16 amino acids. V dropped 5 bases and J dropped 0 bases, with 13 bases sitting between them. Germline CDR1 is LGHNT and CDR2 is FRNRAP. Here the CDR3 reads CASGLLSGANTGELFF. The CDR3 DNA follows: TGTGCTAGTGGTCTCCTGAGCGGCGCGAACACCGGGGAGCTGTTTTTT.

The chain couples TRBV5-6 to TRBJ2-5; 8 bases line up with TRBD2. Trimming took 1 base from V and 0 from J; bases not matched to a gene: 5. Looked up from germline, CDR1 is SGHDT and CDR2 is YYEEEE. CDR3 length equals 16 residues. As DNA, the CDR3 is TGTGCCAGCAGCTTGCCCAGCGGGGGATACCAAGAGACCCAGTACTTC. It translates to CASSLPSGGYQETQYF.

This clonotype showed up just once. The gene calls are TRBV4-1 and TRBJ2-1; 7 bases match TRBD1. Judging by the DNA end, TRBJ2-7 fits better; the J call may be wrong. The germline V gene encodes CDR1 MGHRA and CDR2 YSYEKL. The CDR3 contains 17 residues. The CDR3 region is CASSQGQTGPSYNEQYF. DNA for the CDR3: TGCGCCAGCAGCCAAGGTCAGACAGGGCCCTCCTACAATGAGCAGTACTTC.

This rearrangement joins TRBV3-1 to TRBJ1-2; perhaps TRBD1 as D (5 bases). CDR1 and CDR2 (germline): LGHDT, YNNKEL (reference sequence). CDR3 size: 13 residues. Trimming took 3 bases from V and 6 from J, leaving 11 bases between them. In nucleotides, the CDR3 is TGTGCCAGCAGCCACCGCTCGGGGCATGGCTACACCTTC. This translates into CASSHRSGHGYTF.

The CDR3 DNA sequence: TGCAGTGCTAGAGATCCAAACACCGGGGAGCTGTTTTTT. Amino acid sequence: CSARDPNTGELFF. The rearrangement links TRBV20-1 to TRBJ2-2; D remains unclear. The CDR3 has 13 amino acids. Trimming stripped 0 bases from V and 2 bases from J, with 4 bases between. The germline V gene has CDR1 DFQATT and CDR2 SNEGSKA (reference sequence).

The chain's CDR3 is CASRPGQGSNEQFF. In nucleotides, the CDR3 is TGTGCCAGCCGACCGGGGCAGGGATCCAATGAGCAGTTCTTC. The chain employs TRBV27 and TRBJ2-1; D tentatively fits TRBD1 or TRBD2 (5 bases each). Germline CDR1 reads MNHEY; CDR2 reads SMNVEV (reference sequence). This CDR3 contains 14 residues. Deletions cut 8 bases from V and 6 bases from J, with 17 bases between.

This clonotype was counted only a few times. J is TRBJ1-4 and V is TRBV28; 7 nucleotides line up with TRBD1. The CDR3 is 14 amino acids. Germline values: CDR1 MDHEN, CDR2 SYDVKM. The V segment lost 3 bases and the J segment 7 bases; nucleotides outside the gene matches: 5. In DNA, the CDR3 is TGTGCCAGCAGTTTCCACAGGGGCGGTGAAAAACTGTTTTTT. Translated, it gives CASSFHRGGEKLFF.

The chain combines TRBV6-2 or TRBV6-3 with TRBJ1-2; D is undetermined. V was cut by 2 bases and J by 6 bases, with 16 bases left in between. Germline values: CDR1 MNHEY, CDR2 SVGEGT. CDR3 size: 15 residues. The CDR3 protein is CASSYNSPGQDGYTF. For the CDR3, the DNA is TGTGCCAGCAGTTACAACAGCCCGGGTCAAGATGGCTACACCTTC.

V is TRBV2 and J is TRBJ2-4; 12 bases align to TRBD1. The germline V gene has CDR1 SNHLY and CDR2 FYNNEI. The CDR3 runs to 16 residues. V trimming: 6 bases; J trimming: 6 bases; junction bases outside the gene matches: 9. The CDR3 region has the DNA TGTGCCAGCAGAGATGGGACAGGGGGCCAGGGAAACATTCAGTACTTC. This gives the protein CASRDGTGGQGNIQYF.

Here the CDR3 DNA reads TGCAGTGCTGGCCTCGGCAGATCGAACGAGCAGTACTTC. Its translation: CSAGLGRSNEQYF. The J gene is TRBJ2-7, the V gene TRBV20-1; no clear D gene. Deletions cut 5 bases from V and 5 bases from J, with 16 bases between. CDR1 and CDR2 from the germline V gene are DFQATT and SNEGSKA (reference sequence). CDR3 length: 13 amino acids.

The genes are TRBV7-9 and TRBJ2-3, with 8 bases matching TRBD1. The V gene end was trimmed by 5 bases and the J gene end by 5 bases; junction bases not matched to a gene: 9. Germline CDR1 reads SEHNR; CDR2 reads FQNEAQ (reference sequence). The CDR3 spans 15 residues. The CDR3 is CASSTRDRGGDTQYF. The CDR3 coding sequence is TGTGCCAGCAGCACACGTGACAGGGGTGGAGATACGCAGTATTTT.

This chain links TRBV28 with TRBJ2-2; 12 bases map to TRBD2. The CDR3 spans 14 residues. Germline assignment: CDR1 MDHEN and CDR2 SYDVKM. Unmatched junction bases numbered 7, after V lost 10 bases and J lost 7 bases. The CDR3 here is CATGLAGSRGELFF. Written as DNA, the CDR3 is TGTGCCACCGGACTAGCGGGATCCCGCGGGGAGCTGTTTTTT.

The gene calls are TRBV20-1 and TRBJ2-1, with no clear D. V lost 4 bases, J lost 5 bases, and 12 bases lay in between. This CDR3 spans 13 amino acids. Germline-derived CDR1 and CDR2 are DFQATT and SNEGSKA (reference sequence). The CDR3 loop reads CSAIGRAHNEQFF. The CDR3 nucleotides are TGCAGTGCTATTGGACGCGCGCACAATGAGCAGTTCTTC.